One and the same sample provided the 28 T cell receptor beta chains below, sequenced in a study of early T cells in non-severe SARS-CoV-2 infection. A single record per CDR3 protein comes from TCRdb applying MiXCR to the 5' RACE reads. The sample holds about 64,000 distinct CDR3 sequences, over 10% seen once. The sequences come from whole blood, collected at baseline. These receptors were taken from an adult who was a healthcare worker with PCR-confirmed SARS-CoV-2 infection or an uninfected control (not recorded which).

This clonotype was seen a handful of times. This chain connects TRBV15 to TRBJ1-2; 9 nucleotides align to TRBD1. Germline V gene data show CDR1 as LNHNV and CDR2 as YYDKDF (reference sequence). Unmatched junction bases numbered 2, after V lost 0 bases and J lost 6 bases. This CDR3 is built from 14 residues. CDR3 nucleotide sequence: TGTGCCACCAGCAGAGATCGGACAGGGGATGGCTACACCTTC. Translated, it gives CATSRDRTGDGYTF.

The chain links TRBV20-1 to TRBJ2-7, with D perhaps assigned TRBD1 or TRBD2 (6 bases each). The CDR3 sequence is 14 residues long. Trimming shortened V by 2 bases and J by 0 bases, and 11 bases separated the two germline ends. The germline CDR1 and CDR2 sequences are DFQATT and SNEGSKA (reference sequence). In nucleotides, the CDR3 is TGCAGTGCTAGAACCCGGGGGCACTCCTACGAGCAGTACTTC. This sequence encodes CSARTRGHSYEQYF.

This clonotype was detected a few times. The chain's CDR3 is CASSQSWSAPEPSGNTIYF. The DNA for the CDR3 is TGTGCCAGCAGCCAAAGCTGGTCAGCTCCGGAACCCTCTGGAAACACCATATATTTT. The rearrangement joins TRBV3-1 to TRBJ1-3; no clear D. CDR3 length equals 19 residues. CDR1 is LGHDT, CDR2 YNNKEL, per germline (reference sequence). Trimming stripped 2 bases from V and 0 bases from J, with 20 bases between.

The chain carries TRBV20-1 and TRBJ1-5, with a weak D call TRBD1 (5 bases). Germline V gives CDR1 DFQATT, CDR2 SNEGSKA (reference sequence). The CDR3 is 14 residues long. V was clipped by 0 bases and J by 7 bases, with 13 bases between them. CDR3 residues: CSAREGGRPQPQHF. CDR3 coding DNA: TGCAGTGCTAGAGAGGGGGGACGGCCCCAGCCCCAGCATTTT.

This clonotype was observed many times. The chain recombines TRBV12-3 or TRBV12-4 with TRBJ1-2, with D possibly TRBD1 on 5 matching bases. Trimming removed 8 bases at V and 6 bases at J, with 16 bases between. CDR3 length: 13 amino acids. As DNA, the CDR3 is TGTGCCAGCGACGCCCCGGGGCTCCATGGCTACACCTTC. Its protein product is CASDAPGLHGYTF.

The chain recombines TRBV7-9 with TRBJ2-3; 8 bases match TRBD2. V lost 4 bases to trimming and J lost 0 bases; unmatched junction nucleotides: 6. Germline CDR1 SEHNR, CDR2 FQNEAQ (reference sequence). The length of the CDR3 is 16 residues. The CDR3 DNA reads TGTGCCAGCAGCTCCCCCGCTAGCGGGAGCACAGATACGCAGTATTTT. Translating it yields CASSSPASGSTDTQYF.

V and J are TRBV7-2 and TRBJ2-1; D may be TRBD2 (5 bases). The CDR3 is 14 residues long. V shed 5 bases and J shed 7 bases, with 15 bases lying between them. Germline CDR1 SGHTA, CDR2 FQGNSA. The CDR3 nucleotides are TGTGCCAGCAGCGAATCGCGGACTTTAAATGAGCAGTTCTTC. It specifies CASSESRTLNEQFF.

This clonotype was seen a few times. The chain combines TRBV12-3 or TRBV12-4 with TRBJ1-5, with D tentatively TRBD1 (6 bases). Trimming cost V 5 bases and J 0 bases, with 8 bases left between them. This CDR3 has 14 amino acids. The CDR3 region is CASSTGISNQPQHF. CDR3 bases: TGTGCCAGCAGTACAGGGATTAGCAATCAGCCCCAGCATTTT.

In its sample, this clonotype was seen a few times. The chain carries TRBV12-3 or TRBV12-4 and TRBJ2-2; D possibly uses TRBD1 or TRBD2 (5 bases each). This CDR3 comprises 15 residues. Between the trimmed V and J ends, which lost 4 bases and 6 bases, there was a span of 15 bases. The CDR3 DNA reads TGTGCCAGCAGTTCCCCCGGGACCCCGCCCGGGGAGCTGTTTTTT. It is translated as CASSSPGTPPGELFF.

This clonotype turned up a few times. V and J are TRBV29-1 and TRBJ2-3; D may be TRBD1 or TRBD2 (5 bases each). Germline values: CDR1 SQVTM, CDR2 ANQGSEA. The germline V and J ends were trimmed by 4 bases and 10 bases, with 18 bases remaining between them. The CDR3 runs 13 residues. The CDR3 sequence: CSVVPTNGGAQYF. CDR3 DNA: TGCAGCGTTGTTCCGACCAATGGGGGTGCGCAGTATTTT.

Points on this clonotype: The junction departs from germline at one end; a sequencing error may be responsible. DNA of the CDR3: TGTGCCTGCAGCTTATCCCAGGGTCTTACAGATACGCAGTATTTT. Its translation: CACSLSQGLTDTQYF. The V gene is TRBV11-2, the J gene TRBJ2-3, with a weak D call TRBD1 (5 bases). Germline lookup yields CDR1 SGHAT and CDR2 FQNNGV. The CDR3 extends over 15 amino acids.

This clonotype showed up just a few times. The CDR3 loop reads CASSLFSPSYNEQFF. DNA for the CDR3: TGTGCCAGCAGCTTATTTAGCCCAAGCTACAATGAGCAGTTCTTC. The V and J genes are TRBV7-2 and TRBJ2-1; D gene ambiguous. The CDR3 is 15 amino acids. V was shortened by 2 bases and J by 3 bases, with 11 bases between the two germline ends. CDR1 and CDR2 from the germline V gene are SGHTA and FQGNSA.

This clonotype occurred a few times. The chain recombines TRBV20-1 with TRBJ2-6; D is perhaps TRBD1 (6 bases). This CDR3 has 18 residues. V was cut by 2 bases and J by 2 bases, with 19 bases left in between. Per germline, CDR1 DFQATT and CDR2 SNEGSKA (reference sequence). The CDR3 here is CSARHPGTGPAGANVLTF. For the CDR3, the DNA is TGCAGTGCTAGACATCCCGGCACAGGGCCCGCTGGGGCCAACGTCCTGACTTTC.

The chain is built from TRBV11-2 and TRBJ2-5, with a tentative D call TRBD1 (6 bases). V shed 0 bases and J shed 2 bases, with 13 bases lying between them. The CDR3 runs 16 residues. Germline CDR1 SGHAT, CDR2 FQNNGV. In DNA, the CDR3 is TGTGCCAGCAGCTTAGAAGGATCAGGGGAGCAAGAGACCCAGTACTTC. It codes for CASSLEGSGEQETQYF.

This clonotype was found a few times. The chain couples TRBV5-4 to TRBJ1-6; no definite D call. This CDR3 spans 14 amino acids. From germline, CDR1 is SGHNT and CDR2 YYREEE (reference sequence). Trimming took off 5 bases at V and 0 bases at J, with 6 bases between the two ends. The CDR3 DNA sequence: TGTGCCAGCAGGGAGAGCTCCTATAATTCACCCCTCCACTTT. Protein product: CASRESSYNSPLHF. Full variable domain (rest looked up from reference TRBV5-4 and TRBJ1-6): ETGVTQSPTHLIKTRGQQVTLRCSSQSGHNTVSWYQQALGQGPQFIFQYYREEENGRGNFPPRFSGLQFPNYSSELNVNALELDDSALYLCASRESSYNSPLHFGNGTRLTVT.

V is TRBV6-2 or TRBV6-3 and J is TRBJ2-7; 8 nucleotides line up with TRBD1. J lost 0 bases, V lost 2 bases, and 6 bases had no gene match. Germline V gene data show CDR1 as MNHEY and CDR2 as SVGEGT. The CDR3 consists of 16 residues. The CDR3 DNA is TGTGCCAGCAGTTACAGTGGCGACAGGGGCTCCTACGAGCAGTACTTC. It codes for CASSYSGDRGSYEQYF.

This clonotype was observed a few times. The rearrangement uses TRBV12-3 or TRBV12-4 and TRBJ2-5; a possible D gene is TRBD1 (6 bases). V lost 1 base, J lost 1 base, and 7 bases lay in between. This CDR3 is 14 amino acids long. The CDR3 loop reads CASSLGTAQETQYF. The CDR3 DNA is TGTGCCAGCAGTTTAGGGACAGCCCAAGAGACCCAGTACTTC.

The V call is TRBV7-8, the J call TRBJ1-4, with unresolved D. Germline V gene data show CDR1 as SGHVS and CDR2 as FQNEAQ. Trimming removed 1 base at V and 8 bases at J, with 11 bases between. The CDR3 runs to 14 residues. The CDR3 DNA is TGTGCCAGCAGCTTAGTGCCTAGCCGGGAAAAACTGTTTTTT. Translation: CASSLVPSREKLFF.

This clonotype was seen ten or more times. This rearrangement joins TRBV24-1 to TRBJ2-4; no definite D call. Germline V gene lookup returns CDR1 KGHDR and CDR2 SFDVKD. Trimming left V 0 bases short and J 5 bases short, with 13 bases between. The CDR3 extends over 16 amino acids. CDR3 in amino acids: CATSDLRQLEQNIQYF. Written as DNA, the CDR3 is TGTGCCACCAGTGATTTGAGGCAACTTGAGCAAAACATTCAGTACTTC.

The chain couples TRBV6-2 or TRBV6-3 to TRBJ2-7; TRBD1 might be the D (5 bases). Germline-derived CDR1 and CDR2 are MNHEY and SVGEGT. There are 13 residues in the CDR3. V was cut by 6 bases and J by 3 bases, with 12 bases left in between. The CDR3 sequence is CASSLTDYYEQYF. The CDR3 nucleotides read TGTGCCAGCAGCCTGACAGATTACTACGAGCAGTACTTC.

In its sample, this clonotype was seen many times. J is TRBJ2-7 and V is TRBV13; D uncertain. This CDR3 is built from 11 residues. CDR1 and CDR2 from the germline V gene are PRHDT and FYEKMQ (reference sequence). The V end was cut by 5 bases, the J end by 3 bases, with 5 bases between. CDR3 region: CASSQGYEQYF. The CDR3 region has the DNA TGTGCCAGCAGCCAAGGCTACGAGCAGTACTTC.

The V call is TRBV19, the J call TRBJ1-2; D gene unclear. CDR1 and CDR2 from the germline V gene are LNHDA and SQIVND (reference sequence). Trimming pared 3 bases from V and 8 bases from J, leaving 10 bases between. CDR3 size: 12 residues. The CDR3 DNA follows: TGTGCCAGTAGTATTGCGGGGATCGGCTACACCTTC. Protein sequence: CASSIAGIGYTF. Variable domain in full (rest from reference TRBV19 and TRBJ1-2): DGGITQSPKYLFRKEGQNVTLSCEQNLNHDAMYWYRQDPGQGLRLIYYSQIVNDFQKGDIAEGYSVSREKKESFPLTVTSAQKNPTAFYLCASSIAGIGYTFGSGTRLTVV.

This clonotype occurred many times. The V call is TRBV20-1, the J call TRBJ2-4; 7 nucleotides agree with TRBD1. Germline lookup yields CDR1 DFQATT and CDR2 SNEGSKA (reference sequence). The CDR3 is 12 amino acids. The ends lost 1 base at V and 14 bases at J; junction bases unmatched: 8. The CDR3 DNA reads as TGCAGTGCTAGAGCAATCGGGACAGCGAAGTACTTC. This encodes CSARAIGTAKYF.

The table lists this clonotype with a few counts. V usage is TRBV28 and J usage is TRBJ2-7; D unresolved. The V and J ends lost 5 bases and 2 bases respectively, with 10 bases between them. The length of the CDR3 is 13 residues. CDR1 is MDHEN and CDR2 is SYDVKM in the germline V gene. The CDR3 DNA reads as TGTGCCAGCAGTCCCAAGTCTACCTACGAGCAGTACTTC. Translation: CASSPKSTYEQYF.

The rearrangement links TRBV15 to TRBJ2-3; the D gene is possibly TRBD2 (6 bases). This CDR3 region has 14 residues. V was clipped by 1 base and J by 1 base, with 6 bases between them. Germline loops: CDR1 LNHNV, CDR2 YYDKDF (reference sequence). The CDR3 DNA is TGTGCCACCAGCAGAGCGGGGGGCACAGATACGCAGTATTTT. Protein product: CATSRAGGTDTQYF. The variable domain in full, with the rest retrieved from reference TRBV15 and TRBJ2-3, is DAMVIQNPRYQVTQFGKPVTLSCSQTLNHNVMYWYQQKSSQAPKLLFHYYDKDFNNEADTPDNFQSRRPNTSFCFLDIRSPGLGDTAMYLCATSRAGGTDTQYFGPGTRLTVL.

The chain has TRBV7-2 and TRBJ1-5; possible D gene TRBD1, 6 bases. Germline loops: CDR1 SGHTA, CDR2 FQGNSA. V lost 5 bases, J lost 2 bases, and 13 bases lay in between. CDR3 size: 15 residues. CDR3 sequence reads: CASSTQGLGNQPQHF. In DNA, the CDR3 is TGTGCCAGCAGCACACAGGGTTTAGGCAATCAGCCCCAGCATTTT.

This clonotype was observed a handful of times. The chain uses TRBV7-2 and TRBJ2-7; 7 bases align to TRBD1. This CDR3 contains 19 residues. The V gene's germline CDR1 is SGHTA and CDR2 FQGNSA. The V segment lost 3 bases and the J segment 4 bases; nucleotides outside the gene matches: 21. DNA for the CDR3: TGTGCCAGCAGCTTTAGTAGGACAGACAGGGAAGTTTTTCGGTACGAGCAGTACTTC. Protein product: CASSFSRTDREVFRYEQYF.

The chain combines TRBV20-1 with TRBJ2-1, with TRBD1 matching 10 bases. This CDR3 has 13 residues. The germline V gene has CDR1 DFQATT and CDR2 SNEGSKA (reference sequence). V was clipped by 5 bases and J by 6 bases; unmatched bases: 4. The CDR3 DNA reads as TGCAGTGCTGCTCGGGACAGGGGCAATGAGCAGTTCTTC. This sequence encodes CSAARDRGNEQFF.